A single sample gave rise to the 11 T cell receptor beta chains below, sequenced in a study of CD8 T cells in ankylosing spondylitis. MiXCR, run by TCRdb on the 5' RACE reads, gives a single entry per CDR3 protein. This table holds 200,000 to 300,000 distinct CDR3 sequences, 7.5% to 9% found once. The sequencing input was blood, either unsorted or a sorted T cell fraction (not recorded which). These receptors were obtained from a male donor with ankylosing spondylitis or in good health (not recorded which).

This clonotype has at least ten counts. The gene calls are TRBV5-1 and TRBJ2-5; no definite D call. The CDR3 has 13 residues. Germline CDR1 is SGHRS and CDR2 is YFSETQ. Trimming stripped 0 bases from V and 5 bases from J, with 8 bases between. The DNA of the CDR3 is TGCGCCAGCAGCTTGGTTTTAAGGGAGACCCAGTACTTC. Translating it yields CASSLVLRETQYF. Full variable domain (missing parts from reference TRBV5-1 and TRBJ2-5): KAGVTQTPRYLIKTRGQQVTLSCSPISGHRSVSWYQQTPGQGLQFLFEYFSETQRNKGNFPGRFSGRQFSNSRSEMNVSTLELGDSALYLCASSLVLRETQYFGPGTRLLVL.

This clonotype was observed at least ten times. The CDR3 spells CASSYSDSNNSPLHF. CDR3 nucleotides: TGTGCCAGCAGCTATAGTGACAGCAATAATTCACCCCTCCACTTT. This chain connects TRBV9 to TRBJ1-6; D is possibly TRBD1 (5 bases). Trimming removed 4 bases from V and 5 bases from J, with 13 bases in between. This CDR3 has 15 residues. CDR1 and CDR2 (germline): SGDLS, YYNGEE.

In this sample, this clonotype turned up many times. The chain joins TRBV5-6 to TRBJ2-5; D gene unclear. The CDR3 spans 13 residues. Germline V gene data show CDR1 as SGHDT and CDR2 as YYEEEE. The ends were cut back, 0 bases at V and 0 bases at J, with 3 bases in the middle. The CDR3 loop reads CASSLANQETQYF. CDR3 nucleotides: TGTGCCAGCAGCTTGGCAAACCAAGAGACCCAGTACTTC.

At least ten counts were recorded for this clonotype. V is TRBV19 and J is TRBJ1-1; 7 nucleotides line up with TRBD1. V lost 5 bases and J lost 3; bases outside the gene matches: 9. This CDR3 has 15 amino acids. Per germline, CDR1 LNHDA and CDR2 SQIVND (reference sequence). The CDR3 region has the DNA TGTGCCAGTAGTCCCAGGGGTCAGGGGGACACTGAAGCTTTCTTT. Translated, it gives CASSPRGQGDTEAFF.

This clonotype was detected a few times. For the CDR3, the DNA is TGCGCCAGCAGTGAGGGACCAGAATCACCCCTCCACTTT. Its protein is CASSEGPESPLHF. The gene calls are TRBV10-1 and TRBJ1-6; D remains unclear. This CDR3 region has 13 residues. V lost 2 bases, J lost 10 bases, and 9 bases lay in between. Looked up from germline, CDR1 is WNHNN and CDR2 is SYGVQD (reference sequence).

This clonotype has ten or more counts. V usage is TRBV10-2 and J usage is TRBJ2-2; 10 bases map to TRBD2. This CDR3 region has 17 residues. Looked up from germline, CDR1 is WSHSY and CDR2 is SAAADI. V trimming: 6 bases; J trimming: 0 bases; junction bases outside the gene matches: 7. The CDR3 protein is CASSPGLASANTGELFF. The CDR3 DNA follows: TGCGCCAGCAGCCCGGGACTAGCGTCCGCGAACACCGGGGAGCTGTTTTTT.

Ten or more counts support this clonotype. The rearrangement joins TRBV19 to TRBJ1-5; D gene unclear. The CDR3 covers 15 residues. Trimming stripped 3 bases from V and 4 bases from J, with 13 bases between. Germline lookup yields CDR1 LNHDA and CDR2 SQIVND (reference sequence). The CDR3 protein is CASSMQGIVNQPQHF. The DNA of the CDR3 is TGTGCCAGTAGTATGCAAGGGATCGTAAATCAGCCCCAGCATTTT.

This clonotype was observed a handful of times. The chain has TRBV19 and TRBJ2-1; the D is unclear. The CDR3 has 15 residues. V lost 3 bases, J lost 0 bases, and 9 bases lay in between. Germline lookup yields CDR1 LNHDA and CDR2 SQIVND (reference sequence). In DNA form, the CDR3 reads TGTGCCAGTAGTATTTGGCAGAGCTCCTACAATGAGCAGTTCTTC. Translation: CASSIWQSSYNEQFF.

This clonotype was seen only a few times. The chain has TRBV12-3 or TRBV12-4 and TRBJ2-1; TRBD2 agrees at 7 bases. This CDR3 has 15 amino acids. Trimming at V came to 4 bases and at J to 8 bases, leaving 11 bases not matched to a gene. DNA of the CDR3: TGTGCCAGCAGTTGGGCGGGAGTAGCGGGCGATGAGCAGTTCTTC. This translates into CASSWAGVAGDEQFF.

This clonotype was found many times. J is TRBJ2-1 and V is TRBV20-1, with TRBD1 as a possible D gene (5 bases). Germline V lookup: CDR1 DFQATT, CDR2 SNEGSKA (reference sequence). V was shortened by 5 bases and J by 7 bases, with 18 bases between the two germline ends. The CDR3 loop spans 14 amino acids. The CDR3 DNA reads as TGCAGTGCTCTCACGGGCAGGGAAAGAAATGAGCAGTTCTTC. It encodes CSALTGRERNEQFF.

In its sample, this clonotype was seen many times. The rearrangement joins TRBV5-1 to TRBJ2-3; 10 positions agree with TRBD2. The V gene's germline CDR1 is SGHRS and CDR2 YFSETQ. Trimming at V came to 4 bases and at J to 5 bases, leaving 13 bases not matched to a gene. The CDR3 covers 17 residues. For the CDR3, the DNA is TGCGCCAGCAGCCATGGGTTTCTCGGGACTAGCGAAGATACGCAGTATTTT. Residues: CASSHGFLGTSEDTQYF.